This T cell receptor beta chain was observed in a study of Graves' ophthalmopathy and Graves' hyperthyroidism. General study results and limits: This model predicted ophthalmopathy progression (sensitivity about 67%, specificity 72% to 85%).

Investigators amplified TCR beta CDR3 regions from RNA transcripts. An initial RT-PCR round employing HTBI primers preceded a second-round multiplex PCR. MiXCR, applied by TCRdb to the multiplex PCR reads, yields one record per CDR3 protein. The data hold around 1.1 million distinct CDR3 sequences, with less than 45% observed a single time. Trimming removed 5 bases at V and 7 bases at J, with 23 bases between. CDR1 LNHDA and CDR2 SQIVND come from the germline V gene (reference sequence). The CDR3 is 16 amino acids. Many counts were recorded for this clonotype. Its antigen remains unidentified. The sequenced sample consisted of peripheral blood or thyroid tissue (not recorded which). The receptor's source is an adult man with Graves' hyperthyroidism. The chain couples TRBV19 to TRBJ1-1; D is ambiguous. CDR3 residues: CASSALLGSLRNEAFF. CDR3 nucleotide sequence: TGTGCCAGTAGTGCCCTCCTGGGTTCCCTTCGGAATGAAGCTTTCTTT.